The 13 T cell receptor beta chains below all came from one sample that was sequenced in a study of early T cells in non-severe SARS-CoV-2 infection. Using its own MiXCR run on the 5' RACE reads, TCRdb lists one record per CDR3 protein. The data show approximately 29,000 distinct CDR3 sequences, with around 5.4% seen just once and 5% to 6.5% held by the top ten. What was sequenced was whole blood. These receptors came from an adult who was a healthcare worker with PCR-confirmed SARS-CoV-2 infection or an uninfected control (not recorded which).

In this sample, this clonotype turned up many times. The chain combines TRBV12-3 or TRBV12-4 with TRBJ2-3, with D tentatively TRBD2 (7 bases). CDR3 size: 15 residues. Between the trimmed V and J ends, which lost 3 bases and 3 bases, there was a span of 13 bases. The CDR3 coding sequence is TGTGCCAGCAGTTTTCAGGCGGGGGCTACAGATACGCAGTATTTT. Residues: CASSFQAGATDTQYF.

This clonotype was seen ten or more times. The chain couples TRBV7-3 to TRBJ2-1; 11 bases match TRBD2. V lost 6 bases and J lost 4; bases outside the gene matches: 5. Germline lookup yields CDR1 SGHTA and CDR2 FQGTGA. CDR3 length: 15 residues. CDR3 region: CASRRGTSGYNEQFF. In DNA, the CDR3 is TGTGCCAGCAGGCGCGGGACTAGCGGTTACAATGAGCAGTTCTTC.

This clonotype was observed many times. CDR3 bases: TGTGCCAGTATTGAGGTAGCGGGCGAAGGTAGGCAGTTCTTC. This sequence encodes CASIEVAGEGRQFF. The genes are TRBV19 and TRBJ2-1, with TRBD2 matching 7 bases. Germline values: CDR1 LNHDA, CDR2 SQIVND (reference sequence). This CDR3 contains 14 residues. Trimming cost V 7 bases and J 12 bases; bases outside gene matches: 15.

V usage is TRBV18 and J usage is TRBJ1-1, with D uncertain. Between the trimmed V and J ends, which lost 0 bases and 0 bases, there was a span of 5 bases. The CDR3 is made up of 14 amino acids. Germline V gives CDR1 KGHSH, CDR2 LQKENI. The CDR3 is CASSPPGLNTEAFF. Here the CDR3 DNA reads TGTGCCAGCTCACCACCAGGTTTGAACACTGAAGCTTTCTTT. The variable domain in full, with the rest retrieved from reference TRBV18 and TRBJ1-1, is NAGVMQNPRHLVRRRGQEARLRCSPMKGHSHVYWYRQLPEEGLKFMVYLQKENIIDESGMPKERFSAEFPKEGPSILRIQQVVRGDSAAYFCASSPPGLNTEAFFGQGTRLTVV.

CDR3 in DNA: TGTGCCAGCAGCCCTCCCGGGGGTAGCAATCAGCCCCAGCATTTT. This encodes CASSPPGGSNQPQHF. V usage is TRBV7-9 and J usage is TRBJ1-5; maybe TRBD1 (5 bases). Germline V gives CDR1 SEHNR, CDR2 FQNEAQ (reference sequence). The CDR3 loop spans 15 amino acids. Between the trimmed V and J ends, which lost 5 bases and 0 bases, there was a span of 11 bases.

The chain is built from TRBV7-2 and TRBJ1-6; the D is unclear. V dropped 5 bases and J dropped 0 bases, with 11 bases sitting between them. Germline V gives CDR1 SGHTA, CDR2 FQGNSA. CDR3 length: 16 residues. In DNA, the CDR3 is TGTGCCAGCAGCCCCTTACGGAGCTCCTATAATTCACCCCTCCACTTT. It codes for CASSPLRSSYNSPLHF.

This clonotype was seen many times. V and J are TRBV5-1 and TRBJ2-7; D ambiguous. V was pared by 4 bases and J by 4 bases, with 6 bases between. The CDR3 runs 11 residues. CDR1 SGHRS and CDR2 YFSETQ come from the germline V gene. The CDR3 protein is CASSGMYEQYF. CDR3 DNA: TGCGCCAGCAGCGGGATGTACGAGCAGTACTTC.

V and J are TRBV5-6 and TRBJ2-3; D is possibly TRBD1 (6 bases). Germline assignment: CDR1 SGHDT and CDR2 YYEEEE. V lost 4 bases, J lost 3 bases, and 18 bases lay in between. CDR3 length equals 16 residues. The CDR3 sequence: CASSSLGGRETDTQYF. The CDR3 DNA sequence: TGTGCCAGCAGCAGTCTAGGGGGAAGGGAAACAGATACGCAGTATTTT.

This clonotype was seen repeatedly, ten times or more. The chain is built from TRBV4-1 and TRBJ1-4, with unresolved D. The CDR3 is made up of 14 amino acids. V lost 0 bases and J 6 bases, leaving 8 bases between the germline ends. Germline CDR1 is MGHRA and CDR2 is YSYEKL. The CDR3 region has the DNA TGCGCCAGCAGCCAAGAGAAGGTTTATGAAAAACTGTTTTTT. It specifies CASSQEKVYEKLFF.

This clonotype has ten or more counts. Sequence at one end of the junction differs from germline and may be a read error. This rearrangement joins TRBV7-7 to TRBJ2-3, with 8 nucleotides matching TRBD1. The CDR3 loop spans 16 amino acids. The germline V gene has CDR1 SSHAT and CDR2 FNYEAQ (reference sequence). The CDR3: CASSLGSAGGLDTQYF. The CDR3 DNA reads TGTGCTAGCAGCTTAGGGTCGGCAGGGGGCCTAGATACGCAGTATTTT. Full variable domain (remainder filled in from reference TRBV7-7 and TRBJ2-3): GAGVSQSPRYKVTKRGQDVTLRCDPISSHATLYWYQQALGQGPEFLTYFNYEAQPDKSGLPSDRFSAERPEGSISTLTIQRTEQRDSAMYRCASSLGSAGGLDTQYFGPGTRLTVL.

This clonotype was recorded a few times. The CDR3 region is CSALGLASEQYF. The DNA of the CDR3 is TGCAGTGCTTTGGGACTAGCGTCTGAGCAGTACTTC. V gene TRBV20-1 combines with J gene TRBJ2-7; 10 bases agree with TRBD2. The CDR3 loop spans 12 amino acids. V lost 5 bases, J lost 7 bases, and 5 bases stayed unmatched. Per germline, CDR1 DFQATT and CDR2 SNEGSKA (reference sequence).

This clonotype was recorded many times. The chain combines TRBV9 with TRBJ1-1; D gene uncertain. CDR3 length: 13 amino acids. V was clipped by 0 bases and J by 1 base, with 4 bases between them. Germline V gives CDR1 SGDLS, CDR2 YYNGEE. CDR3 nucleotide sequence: TGTGCCAGCAGCGTAGAAGGGAACACTGAAGCTTTCTTT. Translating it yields CASSVEGNTEAFF.

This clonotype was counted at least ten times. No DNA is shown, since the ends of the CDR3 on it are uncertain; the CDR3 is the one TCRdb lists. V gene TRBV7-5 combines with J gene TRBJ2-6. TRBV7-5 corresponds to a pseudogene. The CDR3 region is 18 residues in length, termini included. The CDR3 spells CISVPESRPRPGANVLTF.